This T cell receptor (beta chain) was obtained from a study of CD8+CD57+ T cells in acquired aplastic anemia. Study overall: Sorted CD4+ and CD8+ cell DNA averaged roughly 3.2 ug.

Patients included in sequencing had previously demonstrated CD8+CD57+ cell expansion by flow cytometry. With 7 bases removed from V and 6 bases from J, the gap between germline ends came to 14 bases. Per germline, CDR1 SQVTM and CDR2 ANQGSEA. The length of the CDR3 is 12 residues. Researchers used genomic DNA as the template to profile TCR beta VDJ and CDR3. TCRdb independently ran MiXCR on the reads; one entry per CDR3 protein. This sample has around 150,000 distinct CDR3 sequences, with around half found just once. The sequenced material came from sorted CD4+, CD8+, or CD8+CD57+ T cells (not recorded which) from PBMCs. The sequence derives from a human donor with aplastic anemia. The chain joins TRBV29-1 to TRBJ2-3, with D perhaps given as TRBD1 or TRBD2 (5 bases each). The CDR3 loop is CSGDLLGDTQYF. DNA for the CDR3: TGCAGCGGGGACCTATTGGGGGATACGCAGTATTTT.